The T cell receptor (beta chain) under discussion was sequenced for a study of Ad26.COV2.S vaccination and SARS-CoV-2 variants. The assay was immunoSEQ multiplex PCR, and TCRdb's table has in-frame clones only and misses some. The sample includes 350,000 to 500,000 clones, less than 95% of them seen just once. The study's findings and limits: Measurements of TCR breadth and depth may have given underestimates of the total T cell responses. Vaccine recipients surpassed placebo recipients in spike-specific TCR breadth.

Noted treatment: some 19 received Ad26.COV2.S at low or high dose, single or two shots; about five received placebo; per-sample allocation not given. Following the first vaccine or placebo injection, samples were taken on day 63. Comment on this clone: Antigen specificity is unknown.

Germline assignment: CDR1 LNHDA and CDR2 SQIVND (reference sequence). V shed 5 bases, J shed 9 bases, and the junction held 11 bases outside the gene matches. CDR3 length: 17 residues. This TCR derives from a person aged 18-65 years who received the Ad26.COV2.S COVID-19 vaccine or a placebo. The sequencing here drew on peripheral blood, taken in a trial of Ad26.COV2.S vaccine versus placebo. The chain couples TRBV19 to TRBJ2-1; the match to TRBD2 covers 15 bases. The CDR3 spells CASSAGTSGRRWSEQFF. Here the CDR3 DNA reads TGTGCCAGTAGTGCCGGGACTAGCGGGAGGAGGTGGAGTGAGCAGTTCTTC.